This is a list of T cell receptor beta chains from one sample in a study of CXCR3-negative and CXCR3-positive naive CD8 T cells. One entry per CDR3 protein, without DNA, is what TCRdb gives after re-calling the 5' RACE reads. The sample holds tens of thousands of distinct CDR3 sequences. The specimen sequenced was naive CXCR3- CD8+ T cells from blood. The receptors derive from a human donor in good health. Some clones in this sample may be carry-over from other donors' samples. Both conserved end residues are part of each CDR3.

j_gene	v_gene	CDR3aa
TRBJ1-2	TRBV14	CASSQGTGSGYTF
TRBJ1-2	TRBV18	CASSPTGIHYGYTF
TRBJ2-7	TRBV3-1	CASSQDFHEQYF
TRBJ1-1	TRBV12-3/TRBV12-4	CASSPENTEAFF
TRBJ2-7	TRBV6-5	CASREAGAYEQYF
TRBJ2-1	TRBV11-1	CASRGIKYNEQFF
TRBJ1-2	TRBV20-1	CSARDAQGNYGYTF
TRBJ2-7	TRBV29-1	CSVKGQVTYEQYF
TRBJ2-7	TRBV9	CASSEGGVSYEQYF
TRBJ2-1	TRBV3-1	CASSQEREGINEQFF
TRBJ2-5	TRBV15	CATSHISGNLQETQYF
TRBJ2-7	TRBV10-3	CAISDPVRQGVYEQYF
TRBJ2-7	TRBV7-2	CASSLVQDRGLHEQYF
TRBJ2-3	TRBV13	CASSIPQGAPVADTQYF
TRBJ2-3	TRBV28	CASSFERGFLTDTQYF
TRBJ2-7	TRBV5-5	CASSYGPSGEQYF
TRBJ2-7	TRBV7-2	CASSLGQSPTYEQYF
TRBJ1-5	TRBV6-1	CASRDTLVEPQHF
TRBJ2-1	TRBV7-6	CASSSNGVQFF
TRBJ2-1	TRBV5-3	CARSLEASGRSYNEQFF
TRBJ1-6	TRBV25-1	CASSEYIHSPLHF
TRBJ2-4	TRBV29-1	CSVEALVAKNIQYF
TRBJ2-4	TRBV4-2	CASSQEGGPGRGQNIQYF
TRBJ1-3	TRBV7-2	CASREFNSGNTIYF
TRBJ2-3	TRBV6-1	CASSEWLPTDTQYF
TRBJ2-1	TRBV18	CASSPLGREQFF
TRBJ2-7	TRBV5-5	CASTPSGGSLSYEQYF
TRBJ2-7	TRBV12-3/TRBV12-4	CTSSHPDRAYEQYF
TRBJ2-7	TRBV7-9	CASSYEQGWGEQYF
TRBJ2-2	TRBV28	CASSSNGGDNTGELFF
TRBJ2-5	TRBV6-6	CASSFRREGETQYF
TRBJ2-3	TRBV27	CASSASGSWVDTQYF
TRBJ2-5	TRBV10-3	CAISGGQGASGETQYF
TRBJ2-3	TRBV21-1	CASSKAPSGGAFKASTQYF
TRBJ1-3	TRBV7-9	CASRTGGEGNTIYF
TRBJ1-1	TRBV9	CASSSWTGIVGAFF
TRBJ2-3	TRBV7-9	CASSPPGLAGGKGSDTQYF
TRBJ2-7	TRBV13	CASREELAGSYEQYF
TRBJ2-3	TRBV7-8	CASRSGASTDTQYF
TRBJ2-7	TRBV5-1	CASSFYTGTYEQYF
TRBJ2-4	TRBV29-1	CSVVEAGDEKNIQYF
TRBJ1-5	TRBV11-2	CASSLAGENQPQHF
TRBJ2-1	TRBV7-9	CASSGSERGGNNEQFF
TRBJ2-5	TRBV13	CASSPRRGPYQETQYF
TRBJ2-1	TRBV28	CASSLWLAGDNEQFF
TRBJ2-3	TRBV6-5	CASSYGGITDTQYF
TRBJ2-6	TRBV7-6	CASSHLGGSGANVLTF
TRBJ1-1	TRBV29-1	CSVEGGTVEAFF
TRBJ2-1	TRBV10-2	CASRATSGTQFYEQYF
TRBJ2-3	TRBV29-1	CSAPGQGTDTQYF
TRBJ2-7	TRBV19	CASSIAGSAAYEQYF
TRBJ2-7	TRBV29-1	CSATTEGALAEEQYF
TRBJ2-2	TRBV7-9	CASSSPNTGELFF
TRBJ2-1	TRBV20-1	CSARGGQGERWGPYNEQFF
TRBJ2-5	TRBV28	CASSPPASGSAETQYF
TRBJ1-5	TRBV2	CASSERDSRNQPQHF
TRBJ2-4	TRBV29-1	CSVERGTGDIQYF
TRBJ1-1	TRBV5-5	CASSLAAGTSTEAFF
TRBJ2-7	TRBV9	CASSPRGTAYEQYF